This entry features one TCR beta chain sequence. Antigen: not known. This entry comes from a study of blood T cells in healthy people across ages. Study-wide points: A conclusive naive versus antigen-experienced comparison was prevented by the unsorted PBMCs.

With 8 bases removed from V and 3 bases from J, the gap between germline ends came to 20 bases. This CDR3 is built from 15 residues. Through a sample-barcoded 5' primer and a J-beta primer mix, a second PCR was run for 7 to 11 cycles. A template-switch adaptor containing 12 random nucleotides labeled each cDNA molecule. TCRdb called the 5' RACE reads again in MiXCR, with one record for every CDR3 protein. Of 950,000 to 1,200,000 distinct CDR3 sequences in the sample, roughly two fifths were seen once. This TCR was recovered from a man in his late teens or twenties in good health. Specimen: blood. V usage is TRBV12-3 or TRBV12-4 and J usage is TRBJ2-7, with TRBD1 as a possible D gene (7 bases). Here the CDR3 DNA reads TGTGCCAGCTCTTTTGTCCGACAGGGAGGCTACGAGCAGTACTTC. Its translation: CASSFVRQGGYEQYF.